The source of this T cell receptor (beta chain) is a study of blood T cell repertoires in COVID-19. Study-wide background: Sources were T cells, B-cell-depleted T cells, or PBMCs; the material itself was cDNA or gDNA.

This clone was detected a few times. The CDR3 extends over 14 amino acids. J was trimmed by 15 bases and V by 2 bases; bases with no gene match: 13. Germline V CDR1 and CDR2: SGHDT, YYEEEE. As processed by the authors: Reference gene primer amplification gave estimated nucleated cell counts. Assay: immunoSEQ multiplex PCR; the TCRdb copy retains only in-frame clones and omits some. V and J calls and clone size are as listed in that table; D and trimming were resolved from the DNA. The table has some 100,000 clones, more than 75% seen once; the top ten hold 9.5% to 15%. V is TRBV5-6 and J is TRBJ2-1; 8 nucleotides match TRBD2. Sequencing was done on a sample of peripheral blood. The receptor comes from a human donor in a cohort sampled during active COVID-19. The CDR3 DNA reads TGTGCCAGCAGCTTAGCGGGGGCGGGGTCAAATTGGTTCTTC. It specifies CASSLAGAGSNWFF.